The 10 T cell receptor beta chains below come from one sample, sequenced in a study of Ad26.COV2.S vaccination and SARS-CoV-2 variants. Treatment in this sample: about 20 received Ad26.COV2.S at low or high dose, single or two shots; about 5 received placebo; per-sample allocation not given. Day 63 after the first vaccine or placebo injection was the time point for sampling. Repertoires were generated with immunoSEQ multiplex PCR, while TCRdb's copy carries only in-frame clones and drops some. Here the sample spans roughly 390,000 clones, more than 85% being singletons. The source was peripheral blood, collected in a trial of Ad26.COV2.S vaccine versus placebo. These receptors were obtained from a person aged 18-65 years who received the Ad26.COV2.S COVID-19 vaccine or a placebo.

This rearrangement joins TRBV18 to TRBJ2-1; D unresolved. CDR1 and CDR2 (germline): KGHSH, LQKENI. V was shortened by 6 bases and J by 8 bases, with 14 bases between the two germline ends. The CDR3 contains 13 residues. The CDR3 reads CASSPRTGDEQFF. In DNA form, the CDR3 reads TGTGCCAGCTCCCCCAGGACCGGCGATGAGCAGTTCTTC.

The chain couples TRBV4-1 to TRBJ1-2, with 7 bases identical to TRBD1. With V trimmed by 3 bases and J by 4 bases, 8 bases remained unmatched. This CDR3 comprises 15 residues. Germline V lookup: CDR1 MGHRA, CDR2 YSYEKL. CDR3 loop: CASSHPATGTYGYTF. The DNA of the CDR3 is TGCGCCAGCAGCCACCCCGCGACAGGGACCTATGGCTACACCTTC.

CDR3 protein: CASSQIPPRVSGNTIYF. CDR3 bases: TGCGCCAGCAGTCAAATACCGCCCAGGGTATCTGGAAACACCATATATTTT. V and J are TRBV23-1 and TRBJ1-3; D perhaps matches TRBD1 (5 bases). TRBV23-1 qualifies as an ORF whose function is uncertain. The CDR3 runs to 17 residues. V was shortened by 2 bases and J by 1 base, with 15 bases between the two germline ends.

This clone has more than one count but fewer than ten. Other DNA sequences in the same sample also yield this CDR3. The rearrangement uses TRBV3-1 (or the pseudogene TRBV3-2) and TRBJ1-5, with D hard to call. V was pared by 3 bases and J by 5 bases, with 5 bases between. Germline lookup yields CDR1 LGHDT and CDR2 YNNKEL (reference sequence). CDR3 length equals 12 residues. In DNA, the CDR3 is TGTGCCAGCAGCCATAGAGATCAGCCCCAGCATTTT. This encodes CASSHRDQPQHF.

V usage is TRBV24-1 and J usage is TRBJ2-1; the match to TRBD1 covers 11 bases. Unmatched junction bases numbered 9, after V lost 4 bases and J lost 8 bases. The germline gives CDR1 KGHDR, CDR2 SFDVKD. There are 16 residues in the CDR3. The CDR3 is CATSDPRTGGSYEQFF. DNA for the CDR3: TGTGCCACCAGTGACCCCCGGACAGGGGGCTCTTATGAGCAGTTCTTC.

The J gene is TRBJ2-7, the V gene TRBV12-3 or TRBV12-4, with D unresolved. The CDR3 totals 12 residues. The V gene lost 6 bases and the J gene lost 0 bases, with 6 bases spanning the gap. Written as DNA, the CDR3 is TGTGCCAGCAGCCTGACCTCCTACGAGCAGTACTTC. Its translation: CASSLTSYEQYF.

V is TRBV18 and J is TRBJ1-1; unclear D gene. The CDR3 is 14 residues long. Trimming took 6 bases from V and 2 from J, leaving 13 bases between them. Germline-derived CDR1 and CDR2 are KGHSH and LQKENI. The CDR3 protein is CASSQDGFNTEAFF. Written as DNA, the CDR3 is TGTGCCAGCTCGCAAGACGGGTTTAACACTGAAGCTTTCTTT.

V usage is TRBV19 and J usage is TRBJ1-2; the D is unclear. The V gene's germline CDR1 is LNHDA and CDR2 SQIVND (reference sequence). The CDR3 is 13 residues long. V lost 0 bases and J 8 bases, leaving 10 bases between the germline ends. CDR3 bases: TGTGCCAGTAGTATAGACGGGTGGAGCGGCTACACCTTC. Translated, it gives CASSIDGWSGYTF.

About this clone: The limits of the CDR3 on the DNA are not certain, so only TCRdb's listed CDR3 is given. The V gene is TRBV5-1, the J gene TRBJ2-3; the D segment call TRBD2 is taken from the table without a DNA check. Per the germline V gene, CDR1 is SGHRS and CDR2 is YFSETQ. The CDR3 length equals 16 residues, ends included. The CDR3 reads CASTPEVAGGAPAKYF.

In its sample, this clone was seen once. The rearrangement joins TRBV6-4 to TRBJ2-1; 9 positions match TRBD2. V gave up 6 bases and J gave up 8 bases; unmatched junction bases: 8. Germline-derived CDR1 and CDR2 are MRHNA and SNTAGT. The CDR3 length is 14 residues. The CDR3 nucleotides read TGTGCCAGCAGAAGAAGCGGGGGGATCGATGAGCAGTTCTTC. As protein: CASRRSGGIDEQFF.